The sequence of this TCR beta chain was determined in a study of CD4 T cells in relation to SARS-CoV-2 and coronaviruses (dated by TCRdb to 2020 to 2022). Background on the whole study: Using patient-derived lymphoblastoid cell lines, the shared crossreactive spike epitopes were mapped to their HLA restriction. Samples from three pre-COVID donors and the naive versus memory experiments were sequenced with the Adaptive Biotechnologies TCR-sequencing kit; other data were Illumina-based. A different TCR-beta assay, based on Illumina, was used to sequence expansion assays from other donors in the study. Memory CD4+ T cell crossreactivity between SARS-CoV-2 and common cold coronavirus spike proteins was assessed at the TCR clonotype level in the study. Study-wide findings and limitations: The study was limited by small numbers of patients and tested TCRs. Crossreactive clones showed significantly weaker SARS-CoV-2-driven expansion than monoreactive clones, consistent with antigenic imprinting. Because no donor provided both pre-pandemic and post-infection samples, tracing the source of pre-existing responses was limited. Crossreactivity analysis was centred on spike protein, so crossreactivity against other viral proteins was not assessed. Naive versus memory sequencing indicated the assay detects memory recall responses rather than primary responses primed during culture. Roughly 70% of donors had memory CD4+ clonotypes that crossrecognized SARS-CoV-2 and at least one common cold coronavirus spike.

A note on this clone: No cognate antigen has been identified for it. No base quality information exists; no much larger clone differs at one position.

Deletion took 5 bases off V and 0 bases off J, with a span of 12 bases between the germline ends. The CDR3 numbers 15 residues from cysteine through phenylalanine. Only CDR3 DNA is held: 45 bases, read in frame from base 1. In the germline V gene (reference sequence), CDR1 corresponds to LNHNV and CDR2 to YYDKDF. CD4+ T cells from unexposed donors were collected before the COVID-19 pandemic (2011-2018). Naive and memory CD4+ T cells were separated from cryopreserved PBMCs through CD4 enrichment, which was followed by EasySep naive CD4+ T cell enrichment. The leukapheresis product for the unexposed donors was obtained through commercial purchase. Ficoll-Paque PLUS gradient centrifugation was used to isolate PBMCs from leukapheresis product or whole blood. The PBMCs went either fresh into the expansion assay or into cryopreservation at -140 degrees C. The QIAamp Micro DNA Kit was used to extract genomic DNA from the CD4+ T cells.

DNA from uncultured naive and memory CD4+ T cells underwent immunoSEQ TCR-beta sequencing at deep resolution. Concerning the study's data processing: During preprocessing, nonproductive sequences were removed, as were CDR3s that did not start with C, did not end with F or W, or were shorter than 7 amino acids. Cultured and uncultured naive and memory CD4+ repertoires were searched for previously identified spike- and CEF-reactive CDR3s. CDR3 homology was measured as pairwise Levenshtein distance, computed with the stringdist R package after trimming three terminal residues from each end. The source is immuneACCESS, and TCRdb retained only in-frame sequences with V and J called. Part of the clones is not carried over; for the studies checked, unresolved V genes explain less than half of this, and the remainder is unexplained. The V and J calls and clone size come from that table; D and trimming were worked out from the DNA. The sample data list approximately 59,000 clones, and around 87% of these were observed just once. The ten largest make up about 1.6% of the sample.

The rearranged chain carries TRBV15 and TRBJ2-3, with a weak D call of TRBD2 (5 bases match). The sequence was collected from a human donor in good health. Sequences were obtained from memory CD4+ T cells from PBMCs. In light of the paper, this sample's cell subset or site label describes: memory (non-naive) CD4+ T cells. The nucleotide sequence reads TGTGCCACCAGCCGGGGAAGCGGAAGCACAGATACGCAGTATTTT. This translates into CATSRGSGSTDTQYF.